This T cell receptor beta chain originates from a study of CD8 T cells in ankylosing spondylitis. MiXCR, run by TCRdb on the 5' RACE reads, gives a single entry per CDR3 protein. The sample consists of about 42,000 distinct CDR3 sequences, 3% to 4.5% of them appearing once. At least ten counts were recorded for this clonotype. J was trimmed by 1 base and V by 3 bases; bases with no gene match: 9. CDR1 is SGDLS and CDR2 is YYNGEE in the germline V gene. The CDR3 is made up of 16 amino acids. J is TRBJ2-5 and V is TRBV9; 7 bases align to TRBD1. This TCR was recovered from a female donor with ankylosing spondylitis or in good health (not recorded which). Material: blood, either unsorted or a sorted T cell fraction (not recorded which). The CDR3 nucleotides read TGTGCCAGCAGCGGAAGGACAGGCGTTATCCAAGAGACCCAGTACTTC. Translated: CASSGRTGVIQETQYF.